This T cell receptor (beta chain) was recorded in a study of blood T cell repertoires in COVID-19. From germline, CDR1 is SEHNR and CDR2 FQNEAQ (reference sequence). V was clipped by 7 bases and J by 7 bases; unmatched bases: 20. This CDR3 is built from 18 residues. Method: immunoSEQ multiplex PCR; TCRdb's copy keeps in-frame clones and lacks some. The profile shows fewer than 250,000 clones, about 88% of them singletons. The sample consisted of peripheral blood. The origin of this receptor is a man in his thirties or forties with acute or convalescent COVID-19. The rearrangement joins TRBV7-9 to TRBJ1-3; 9 nucleotides agree with TRBD1. CDR3 residues: CASNKVPFGRDRVNTIYF. The CDR3 DNA follows: TGTGCCAGCAACAAAGTACCGTTCGGTCGGGACAGGGTGAACACCATATATTTT.